The entry that follows covers one TCR beta chain sequence. Its antigen is unknown. Clones were read by immunoSEQ multiplex PCR, and TCRdb kept only the in-frame ones, dropping some. The sample has over 150,000 clones, approximately 89% seen once. The data derive from a study of T cell responses to AZD1222 COVID-19 vaccine. The CDR3 length is 16 residues. The germline V gene has CDR1 SEHNR and CDR2 FQNEAQ (reference sequence). The V gene end was trimmed by 6 bases and the J gene end by 5 bases; junction bases not matched to a gene: 9. Study results and caveats: Clonal diversity may have been underestimated in mostly white British donors. The study reported that nearly half of spike-specific TCRs target unmutated variant regions.

The source is an adult who received the AZD1222 COVID-19 vaccine. Source: peripheral blood, taken 28 days after the second AZD1222 dose. The chain uses TRBV7-9 and TRBJ2-1, with 11 bases matching TRBD2. CDR3 sequence: CASSSTGTSGDNEQFF. The CDR3 DNA follows: TGTGCCAGCAGTTCCACCGGGACTAGCGGAGACAATGAGCAGTTCTTC.